This is a list of T cell receptor beta chains from one sample in a study of T cells in Graves' hyperthyroidism and ophthalmopathy. Via MiXCR, TCRdb re-called the multiplex PCR reads, giving one row per CDR3 protein. In the table there are around 520,000 distinct CDR3 sequences, 14% of which are singletons. Sequencing input: blood. The origin of the receptors is a woman between 18 and 29 years old with Graves' hyperthyroidism. Each CDR3 is given with its conserved first and last residue. D genes are given only for firm matches. The size of a clone is reported for some rows only, either as once, few or many, or as a class for expanded clones.

TRBD1	TRBV5-1	TRBJ1-2	many	CASSREDRGDGYTF	TGCGCCAGCAGCCGAGAGGACAGGGGGGATGGCTACACCTTC
TRBD1	TRBV11-2	TRBJ1-2	few	CASSLGDRGASYGYTF	TGTGCCAGCAGCTTAGGGGACAGGGGGGCAAGCTATGGCTACACCTTC
.	TRBV4-1	TRBJ2-3	few	CASSQVWRGPKSGLGTQYF	TGCGCCAGCAGCCAAGTGTGGAGGGGTCCTAAATCGGGTTTGGGTACGCAGTATTTT
TRBD2	TRBV11-1	TRBJ2-1	.	CASSSSTGTSGYNEQFF	TGTGCCAGCAGCTCCTCGACCGGGACTAGCGGTTACAATGAGCAGTTCTTC
.	TRBV6-2/TRBV6-3	TRBJ1-3	.	CASSYSAVLSGNTIYF	TGTGCCAGCAGTTACTCGGCGGTTCTGTCTGGAAACACCATATATTTT
.	TRBV12-5	TRBJ1-4	many	CASGLVLPRTEDEKLFF	TGTGCTAGTGGTTTGGTACTTCCCAGGACAGAGGATGAAAAACTGTTTTTT
.	TRBV7-6	TRBJ2-4	.	CASSLEVRGTLGKNIQYF	TGTGCCAGCAGCTTAGAAGTTAGAGGGACTCTGGGCAAAAACATTCAGTACTTC
TRBD1	TRBV12-3/TRBV12-4	TRBJ2-7	many	CASSFQGVSYEQYF	TGTGCCAGCAGTTTTCAGGGGGTCTCCTACGAGCAGTACTTC
.	TRBV11-2	TRBJ2-5	many	CASSSNSGTQYF	TGTGCCAGCAGCAGTAATAGCGGGACCCAGTACTTC
.	TRBV3-1	TRBJ1-1	many	CASSQVATYTEAFF	TGTGCCAGCAGCCAAGTAGCCACTTACACTGAAGCTTTCTTT
TRBD2	TRBV14	TRBJ2-7	many	CASSQVHGTTYEQYF	TGTGCCAGCAGCCAAGTGCATGGGACTACCTACGAGCAGTACTTC
.	TRBV6-2/TRBV6-3	TRBJ1-1	.	CASRWGTGFMNTEAFF	TGTGCCAGCAGGTGGGGTACAGGATTCATGAACACTGAAGCTTTCTTT
.	TRBV12-3/TRBV12-4	TRBJ1-1	many	CASSYGTAEAFF	TGTGCCAGCAGTTACGGCACGGCTGAAGCTTTCTTT
.	TRBV20-1	TRBJ2-1	many	CSATDFHRQTHLNEQFF	TGCAGTGCTACCGATTTTCACAGGCAAACCCACCTCAATGAGCAGTTCTTC
.	TRBV18	TRBJ1-1	.	CASSWGGREVRMNTEAFF	TGTGCCAGCTCTTGGGGGGGGCGCGAAGTCCGGATGAACACTGAAGCTTTCTTT
.	TRBV12-3/TRBV12-4	TRBJ1-5	many	CASKGQLNQPQHF	TGTGCCAGCAAAGGACAGTTAAATCAGCCCCAGCATTTT
.	TRBV4-1	TRBJ1-2	.	CASSQEQGRYSYTF	TGCGCCAGCAGCCAAGAACAGGGTCGCTATAGCTACACCTTC
.	TRBV27	TRBJ1-5	many	CASSLLGGGLSNQPQHF	TGTGCCAGCAGTTTATTGGGGGGGGGACTAAGCAATCAGCCCCAGCATTTT
TRBD1	TRBV18	TRBJ2-5	many	CASSPPGTGVEETQYF	TGTGCCAGCTCACCACCCGGGACAGGGGTGGAGGAGACCCAGTACTTC
.	TRBV27	TRBJ1-2	many	CASKTGRAGGYTF	TGTGCCAGCAAAACGGGGAGGGCGGGCGGCTACACCTTC
.	TRBV12-3/TRBV12-4	TRBJ1-1	many	CASSLGRRARTEAFF	TGTGCCAGCAGTCTGGGTAGGAGGGCTAGGACTGAAGCTTTCTTT
.	TRBV10-3	TRBJ1-3	.	CATLSPGNTIYF	TGTGCCACCCTTAGCCCTGGAAACACCATATATTTT
.	TRBV12-5	TRBJ2-1	many	CASGSGGAKNEQFF	TGTGCTAGTGGTTCTGGCGGGGCTAAGAATGAGCAGTTCTTC
.	TRBV5-1	TRBJ1-6	many	CASSLGPRNPLHF	TGCGCCAGCAGCTTAGGTCCGCGGAACCCCCTCCACTTT
TRBD1	TRBV29-1	TRBJ1-1	.	CSVGLTGREAFF	TGCAGCGTCGGACTGACAGGGCGGGAAGCTTTCTTT
.	TRBV19	TRBJ2-5	few	CASSTSGLQETQYF	TGTGCCAGTAGTACCTCCGGGCTTCAAGAGACCCAGTACTTC
TRBD1	TRBV7-3	TRBJ1-5	few	CASSRMGTVNQPQHF	TGTGCCAGCAGCCGGATGGGGACAGTCAATCAGCCCCAGCATTTT
.	TRBV4-1	TRBJ2-5	.	CASSQDIRGETQYF	TGCGCCAGCAGCCAAGATATCAGGGGAGAGACCCAGTACTTC
.	TRBV12-3/TRBV12-4	TRBJ2-7	many	CASSLAQRAYEQYF	TGTGCCAGCAGTTTAGCCCAGAGGGCTTACGAGCAGTACTTC
TRBD2	TRBV6-1	TRBJ2-6	.	CASCASGIPGANVLTF	TGTGCCAGCTGCGCTAGCGGGATCCCCGGGGCCAACGTCCTGACTTTC
.	TRBV30	TRBJ1-1	many	CAWSVQGDTEAFF	TGTGCCTGGAGTGTACAGGGCGACACTGAAGCTTTCTTT
.	TRBV3-1	TRBJ1-3	.	CASSQGAGIGDTVYF	TGTGCCAGCAGCCAAGGGGCAGGGATCGGGGACACCGTATATTTT
.	TRBV11-3	TRBJ2-5	many	CASSLDRPLARPETQYF	TGTGCCAGCAGCTTAGACCGCCCCCTAGCTCGTCCAGAGACCCAGTACTTC
.	TRBV3-1	TRBJ1-2	many	CASSQAVEPYGYTF	TGTGCCAGCAGCCAAGCGGTGGAACCCTATGGCTACACCTTC
.	TRBV12-3/TRBV12-4	TRBJ2-1	many	CASSLAYEQFF	TGTGCCAGCAGCCTAGCGTATGAGCAGTTCTTC
.	TRBV28	TRBJ1-1	many	CASSYRAGNTEAFF	TGTGCCAGCAGTTACCGGGCGGGGAACACTGAAGCTTTCTTT
.	TRBV7-2	TRBJ1-2	.	CASISPINYGYTF	TGTGCCAGCATCTCCCCGATTAACTATGGCTACACCTTC
.	TRBV5-1	TRBJ2-3	many	CASSFGSGGTDTQYF	TGCGCCAGCAGCTTTGGTTCGGGAGGCACAGATACGCAGTATTTT
.	TRBV9	TRBJ1-6	.	CASSVGSSPLHF	TGTGCCAGCAGCGTTGGGAGTTCACCCCTCCACTTT